Here is one T cell receptor (beta chain) with its context. The antigen it binds to is not known. Base qualities were left out, and no much larger clone turns up one base away. The data were taken from a study of cytomegalovirus exposure and HLA in healthy donors (dated 2017 in TCRdb). Study-wide context: An earlier analysis of some 620 of the donors reported 276 Gb of sequence data and 95 million to 120 million unique TCR beta sequences obtained from about 180 million T cells. Roughly 300 gigabases of sequencing data and roughly 81 million unique TCR sequences made up an early release that covered approximately 700 HLA-typed donors. Of the roughly 400 genotyped donors, about 80% fell in the genetic ancestry cluster associated with self-reported Caucasian donors. The aim of the study was to test whether cataloging public T cell receptors could identify signatures of past pathogen exposure. Using immunosequencing, the study profiled T cell repertoires from fewer than 850 subjects and related those repertoires to cytomegalovirus serostatus. Besides the first cohort of 666 subjects, a separate validation cohort made up of around 120 different subjects was used. High-throughput TCR immunosequencing, statistical association of individual TCRs with disease status, and machine learning were combined to predict cytomegalovirus infection status. A later analysis re-examined previously published TCR beta repertoires from 500 to 700 donors and added high-resolution HLA genotyping to investigate patterns of TCR occurrence. Rather than drawing on any new phenotypic data, the later analysis identified candidate immune exposures from TCR beta sequences and the way those sequences occurred across donors. In an earlier analysis of 587 of the donors, high-throughput TCR beta sequencing was used to judge whether each TCR beta V gene segment behaved as functional or pseudogenic. Donor age, sex, ethnicity and CMV serostatus were compiled together with the repertoire data. A later genetic analysis took genome-wide SNP genotypes for about 55% of the roughly 670 donors and used that subset as a discovery cohort. All discovery cohort repertoires had been generated on a single sequencing platform. HLA typing included class I and class II loci at four-digit resolution. The number of donors typed differed by locus, with about 620-630 for A, B, C, DRB1 and DQB1, roughly 520 for DQA1, 606 for DPA1, and some 440 for DPB1. A handful of DR-DQ haplotypes were handled as single units for association and clustering because linkage in the cohort was strong. Among roughly 370 genotyped donors of the cohort, an average of approximately 240,000 unique TCR beta nucleotide sequences were sequenced per donor, 15% to 20% of them non-productive. Beyond this particular receptor, the publication reports: A further reported finding was that TCR beta sequences accurately predicted the HLA-A and HLA-B alleles for most subjects in the first cohort. The classifier was reported to diagnose cytomegalovirus status with high specificity and sensitivity in both the original cohort and the validation cohort. In a later analysis, most CMV-associated TCR beta chains were found to appear HLA-restricted, with HLA associations seemingly driven largely by CMV exposure. Broadly in line with IMGT annotations, most TCR beta V segments showed up in productive rearrangements about 87% or about 30% of the time in an earlier analysis of several hundred of the donors. A cluster of highly shared sequence variants was judged likely to be a technical artifact of the sequencing pipeline. While some public TCRs were present in many individuals, most TCR sequences turned up only very rarely across donors. For the cohort, immune exposure information was limited to CMV serostatus. The earlier analysis of some 540 of the donors excluded about 16 rarely observed V segments, including chromosome 9 orphons, because counts were too low. It was suggested by the authors that the approach could potentially be generalized to other disease states and immunological phenotypes. Some IMGT-functional V segments, including TRBV6-2 and TRBV6-3, could not be distinguished by the 87-base-pair reads and were therefore excluded. Compared with equally common non-associated chains, HLA-associated TCR beta chains in a later analysis were more clonally expanded and had lower generation probabilities. Because HLA typing was unavailable for some donors at each locus, only the typed subset was used in association tests. At a false discovery rate of 0.05, a later analysis linked around 15,000 TCR beta sequences to specific HLA alleles. In this cohort, only TCR beta chains were sequenced, and detectable features were limited by the absence of alpha or paired-chain data. Several of the top co-occurrence clusters appeared to be linked to parvovirus B19, influenza, CMV and Epstein-Barr virus, according to a later analysis. Assigning TCR associations to individual alleles was difficult when HLA alleles, especially DR and DQ, strongly co-occurred. Compared with the 666-donor mean, donors in an Asian-associated ancestry cluster had fewer N-insertions in productive TCRs, according to a later genetic analysis. In vitro tests confirmed that a few of the cytomegalovirus-associated TCR beta chains recognize cytomegalovirus antigens. In a later analysis, the rate of TCR association differed among HLA loci, with DRB1 alleles having the most associated TCRs and HLA-C alleles having the fewest. The study listed 150 to 200 TCR beta chains as associated with cytomegalovirus. A later genetic analysis associated a missense DCLRE1C variant with V-gene and J-gene trimming of TCR beta chains, and an independent cohort replicated the association. Correlated functional status among segregating V segments might be attributable to linkage disequilibrium, but an unknown experimental factor could not be ruled out. Roughly uniform sequencing depth across donors was assumed in presence/absence analyses, although this assumption may not hold.

A distance of 13 bases separates the germline ends of V and J, which lose 6 bases and 5 bases respectively. The CDR1 and CDR2 encoded by the germline V gene are LGHNA and YSLEER. The CDR3 measures 13 amino acids from cysteine to phenylalanine. CDR3 DNA only is kept here, 39 bases in frame from base 1. The cohort consisted of some 730 healthy bone marrow donors. Cohort members were all nominally healthy when sampled, although unrecorded immune exposures were likely present. The donor tested CMV seronegative, placing the donor among the 350 or so seronegative members of the cohort. Each donor provided a peripheral blood sample, and peripheral blood mononuclear cells were used for TCR beta sequencing. The Qiagen DNeasy Blood Extraction Kit was used to extract genomic DNA from the blood cell samples. Library preparation used the immunoSEQ multiplex PCR assay. A mixture of 60 forward primers for TCR Vbeta segments and 13 reverse primers for TCR Jbeta segments was used in the multiplex PCR. Amplification of the CDR3 region of rearranged TCR beta genes was performed with a multiplex PCR assay on genomic DNA. On the Illumina HiSeq System, the amplified TCR beta libraries were sequenced as 87-base-pair reads. The original pipeline was this. In a later analysis, tens of millions of unique TCR beta chains were counted across the roughly 670 repertoires, and roughly 11 million of these chains were shared by at least two donors. To remove PCR and sequencing errors, raw reads were error-corrected and collapsed into unique sequences using a nearest-neighbor algorithm that merged closely related sequences. To assign V, D and J gene segments, CDR3 sequences were aligned to IMGT reference sequences. For a sequence to be retained, a match of at least six nucleotides was required to both a V gene segment and a J gene segment. A rearrangement was called productive if the CDR3 had no stop codons and remained in frame with V and J, and every other rearrangement was called non-productive. Following IMGT convention, CDR3 was defined as the stretch from the second conserved V-encoded cysteine up to the conserved J-encoded phenylalanine. The earlier analysis of about 610 of the donors excluded sequences that lacked an unambiguous match to a single V gene segment. In an earlier analysis of approximately 590 of the donors, V segments were called functional above 56.7% productive rearrangements and were called segregating when the between-donor standard deviation exceeded 5%. To diagnose cytomegalovirus status from the catalog of TCR beta chain sequences, a statistical classification framework was built. V and J gene assignment, in a later analysis, came from comparing TCR nucleotide sequences with IMGT/GENE-DB human TR gene sequences. Using the TCRdist pipeline, a later analysis assigned CDR3 sequences along with most-parsimonious VDJ recombination scenarios. In a later analysis, each TCR beta chain was defined by its CDR3 amino acid sequence together with its V-gene family, and reads lacking a unique V-gene family were excluded. As a way to deal with suspected cross-contamination and a sequencing artifact, a later analysis dropped approximately 570 nucleotide sequences that were highly shared and had low generation probability. A later analysis calculated a clonal expansion index for each public chain from normalized within-repertoire ranks of inferred template counts. In a later analysis, generation probabilities were computed with a VDJ recombination model fitted to out-of-frame rearrangements, and the resulting probabilities were checked against IGoR. In a later analysis, hypergeometric tests were used to score TCR-TCR, TCR-HLA and TCR-CMV co-occurrence, with a repertoire-size bias correction applied to TCR pairs. To estimate false discovery rates, a later analysis permuted the HLA or CMV assignments 20 times. A later analysis grouped co-occurring TCRs with DBSCAN, adding TCRdist sequence similarity when clustering within HLA-allele-positive subsets. Repertoires with fewer than 30,000 or more than 120,000 public chains, plus five repertoires with anomalous nucleotide sharing, were excluded from co-occurrence clustering. TCRdb limited this immuneACCESS table to in-frame rearrangements with V and J called. A share of clones is missing; checked studies link under half to unresolved V genes, and the rest is unexplained. D and trimming come from the DNA, and the V and J calls and clone size come from that table. In all, the sample holds roughly 100,000 clones, and approximately 80% of those were seen once. The ten largest clones add up to roughly 3.7% of the sample.

Sequenced: PBMCs. The origin of this receptor is a man in his fifties or sixties in good health and CMV-seronegative. The chain is assembled from TRBV4-3 and TRBJ2-5, with a weak D call of TRBD1 (6 bases match). The CDR3 protein is CASSWGLGETQYF. The DNA sequence is given as TGCGCCAGCAGTTGGGGGCTTGGTGAGACCCAGTACTTC.